One sample yielded the 18 T cell receptor beta chains listed below, sequenced in a study of T cells after yellow fever vaccination. In TCRdb, the 5' RACE reads were re-called with MiXCR into one record per CDR3 protein. The sample gives 500,000 to 700,000 distinct CDR3 sequences, under 25% of which show up once; over 11% is in the top ten. Sequences were derived from PBMCs, sampled 15 days after the yellow fever booster vaccination. Source of these receptors: a man aged 25-45 years who received the YFV17D yellow fever vaccine.

The V gene is TRBV29-1, the J gene TRBJ2-5; 7 bases are shared with TRBD1. The CDR3 runs 11 residues. CDR1 is SQVTM, CDR2 ANQGSEA, per germline. V trimming: 3 bases; J trimming: 7 bases; junction bases outside the gene matches: 2. DNA for the CDR3: TGCAGCGTTGATACAGGGGCGACCCAGTACTTC. It codes for CSVDTGATQYF.

This clonotype was seen a few times. The chain employs TRBV18 and TRBJ1-1; tentatively, D is TRBD1 (5 bases). This CDR3 region has 17 residues. CDR1 and CDR2 from the germline V gene are KGHSH and LQKENI. V lost 0 bases and J lost 10, with 24 bases in between. CDR3 DNA: TGTGCCAGCTCACCACCGGGCTCCGCCAGGGTCCAGACCGCAGCTTTCTTT. This codes for CASSPPGSARVQTAAFF.

The rearrangement links TRBV28 to TRBJ2-5; 11 nucleotides match TRBD2. The CDR3 is 16 amino acids. V shed 3 bases and J 2 bases; nucleotides not matched to a gene: 5. CDR1 MDHEN and CDR2 SYDVKM come from the germline V gene. CDR3 bases: TGTGCCAGCAGTTTTTGGGGGACTAGCGGTCAAGAGACCCAGTACTTC. Protein sequence: CASSFWGTSGQETQYF. Full variable domain (remainder filled in from reference TRBV28 and TRBJ2-5): DVKVTQSSRYLVKRTGEKVFLECVQDMDHENMFWYRQDPGLGLRLIYFSYDVKMKEKGDIPEGYSVSREKKERFSLILESASTNQTSMYLCASSFWGTSGQETQYFGPGTRLLVL.

The CDR3 region has the DNA TGTGCCACCAGTAACCGCGGGGAGCTGTTTTTT. This codes for CATSNRGELFF. This chain joins TRBV24-1 and TRBJ2-2; D not certain. Germline lookup yields CDR1 KGHDR and CDR2 SFDVKD. The CDR3 runs to 11 residues. Trimming pared 6 bases from V and 7 bases from J, leaving 5 bases between.

The chain carries TRBV30 and TRBJ1-4; 7 bases are shared with TRBD1. The trim removed 0 bases at V and 8 bases at J, leaving 12 bases unmatched. Germline CDR1 and CDR2: GTSNPN and SVGIG (reference sequence). CDR3 length: 16 residues. DNA for the CDR3: TGTGCCTGGAGTGTACCCCACAGGGGCGGTTTAGAAAAACTGTTTTTT. The encoded protein is CAWSVPHRGGLEKLFF.

The chain combines TRBV24-1 with TRBJ2-5; TRBD1 matches at 7 bases. Germline CDR1 and CDR2: KGHDR and SFDVKD. This CDR3 is built from 17 residues. V was clipped by 4 bases and J by 1 base; unmatched bases: 11. The CDR3 coding sequence is TGTGCCACCAGTGACCCCCTGAGGGACAGCGTCCAAGAGACCCAGTACTTC. Its translation: CATSDPLRDSVQETQYF.

This clonotype was seen a handful of times. The chain has TRBV9 and TRBJ1-1; D is unclear. V was shortened by 4 bases and J by 4 bases, with 14 bases between the two germline ends. The CDR3 runs to 14 residues. The germline CDR1 and CDR2 sequences are SGDLS and YYNGEE. In DNA form, the CDR3 reads TGTGCCAGCAGCCCCTCGGTGATTAGCACTGAAGCTTTCTTT. Translated: CASSPSVISTEAFF. Together with reference TRBV9 and TRBJ1-1, the CDR3 gives the full variable domain: DSGVTQTPKHLITATGQRVTLRCSPRSGDLSVYWYQQSLDQGLQFLIQYYNGEERAKGNILERFSAQQFPDLHSELNLSSLELGDSALYFCASSPSVISTEAFFGQGTRLTVV.

The gene calls are TRBV20-1 and TRBJ2-7; 13 bases agree with TRBD2. The CDR3 sequence is 15 residues long. Germline CDR1 reads DFQATT; CDR2 reads SNEGSKA (reference sequence). The V and J ends lost 8 bases and 4 bases, in that order; junction bases with no gene match: 11. The CDR3 DNA follows: TGCAGTCGCGCCCCGGGACTAGCGGGAAGGTACGAGCAGTACTTC. Its protein product is CSRAPGLAGRYEQYF.

The chain joins TRBV19 to TRBJ2-7, with 14 bases aligning to TRBD2. Trimming took 7 bases from V and 4 from J; bases not matched to a gene: 6. Germline lookup yields CDR1 LNHDA and CDR2 SQIVND (reference sequence). The CDR3 extends over 15 amino acids. In DNA form, the CDR3 reads TGTGCCAGTAAAACGGGACTAGCGGGAGATTACGAGCAGTACTTC. This gives the protein CASKTGLAGDYEQYF.

This clonotype was detected only a few times. The genes are TRBV4-3 and TRBJ2-1; D not certain. The germline V gene encodes CDR1 LGHNA and CDR2 YSLEER. The CDR3 has 14 residues. V lost 2 bases and J 9 bases, leaving 14 bases between the germline ends. This chain's CDR3 is CASSQTPHAGEQFF. Here the CDR3 DNA reads TGCGCCAGCAGCCAAACCCCCCATGCTGGTGAGCAGTTCTTC.

This clonotype came up a few times. This chain links TRBV6-1 with TRBJ2-1; 10 nucleotides align to TRBD2. The germline gives CDR1 MNHNS, CDR2 SASEGT. The CDR3 length is 14 residues. Trimming removed 6 bases from V and 3 bases from J; junction bases left unmatched: 2. The CDR3 protein is CASRLAGVYNEQFF. For the CDR3, the DNA is TGTGCCAGCAGGCTAGCGGGAGTCTACAATGAGCAGTTCTTC.

The rearrangement links TRBV27 to TRBJ2-5, with 8 positions matching TRBD2. J was trimmed by 3 bases and V by 6 bases; bases with no gene match: 12. The CDR3 length is 16 residues. The germline gives CDR1 MNHEY, CDR2 SMNVEV (reference sequence). This CDR3 is CASRLRAGEREETQYF. In DNA, the CDR3 is TGTGCCAGCAGACTCCGAGCGGGAGAGCGAGAAGAGACCCAGTACTTC.

The rearrangement joins TRBV28 to TRBJ2-3; 11 nucleotides align to TRBD2. V was clipped by 6 bases and J by 9 bases; unmatched bases: 14. Per the germline V gene, CDR1 is MDHEN and CDR2 is SYDVKM. The CDR3 runs to 16 residues. The CDR3 bases are TGTGCCAGCAGACTCCCACTTAGCGGGAGGGCCGGGACGCAGTATTTT. Its translation: CASRLPLSGRAGTQYF.

The V gene is TRBV5-1, the J gene TRBJ2-7; D perhaps matches TRBD2 (6 bases). Germline V gene sequence: CDR1 SGHRS, CDR2 YFSETQ. The length of the CDR3 is 13 residues. Trimming removed 5 bases from V and 4 bases from J, with 13 bases in between. CDR3 sequence (DNA): TGCGCCAGCAGTTTCGAGGGGAGGTACGAGCAGTACTTC. It specifies CASSFEGRYEQYF.

This clonotype has just a few counts. This chain uses TRBV29-1 with TRBJ2-2; no reliable D call. This CDR3 spans 10 amino acids. Germline V gene lookup returns CDR1 SQVTM and CDR2 ANQGSEA. V gave up 7 bases and J gave up 7 bases, with 7 bases separating them. The CDR3 DNA sequence: TGCAGCGCCGTTGGCGGGGAGCTGTTTTTT. It yields the protein CSAVGGELFF.

This chain uses TRBV15 with TRBJ2-3; D is unresolved. The CDR3 has 12 amino acids. Germline loops: CDR1 LNHNV, CDR2 YYDKDF (reference sequence). Trimming stripped 8 bases from V and 3 bases from J, with 9 bases between. The DNA for the CDR3 is TGTGCCACCGGCGCCCGAACAGATACGCAGTATTTT. Translation gives CATGARTDTQYF.

The chain couples TRBV27 to TRBJ2-3, with D perhaps TRBD1 (5 bases). From germline, CDR1 is MNHEY and CDR2 SMNVEV (reference sequence). The ends were cut back, 6 bases at V and 6 bases at J, with 13 bases in the middle. This CDR3 spans 13 amino acids. This CDR3 reads CASSPTQGDTQYF. DNA of the CDR3: TGTGCCAGCAGCCCAACGCAGGGCGATACGCAGTATTTT.

This clonotype occurred a few times. The J gene is TRBJ2-7, the V gene TRBV5-1; TRBD2 matches at 13 bases. This CDR3 region has 18 residues. J was trimmed by 4 bases and V by 2 bases; bases with no gene match: 12. Germline values: CDR1 SGHRS, CDR2 YFSETQ. The CDR3: CASSLSLAGGPQSYEQYF. The CDR3 DNA sequence: TGCGCCAGCAGCTTATCACTAGCGGGAGGGCCTCAGTCGTACGAGCAGTACTTC. The full variable domain, in which reference TRBV5-1 and TRBJ2-7 provide the parts outside the CDR3, is KAGVTQTPRYLIKTRGQQVTLSCSPISGHRSVSWYQQTPGQGLQFLFEYFSETQRNKGNFPGRFSGRQFSNSRSEMNVSTLELGDSALYLCASSLSLAGGPQSYEQYFGPGTRLTVT.